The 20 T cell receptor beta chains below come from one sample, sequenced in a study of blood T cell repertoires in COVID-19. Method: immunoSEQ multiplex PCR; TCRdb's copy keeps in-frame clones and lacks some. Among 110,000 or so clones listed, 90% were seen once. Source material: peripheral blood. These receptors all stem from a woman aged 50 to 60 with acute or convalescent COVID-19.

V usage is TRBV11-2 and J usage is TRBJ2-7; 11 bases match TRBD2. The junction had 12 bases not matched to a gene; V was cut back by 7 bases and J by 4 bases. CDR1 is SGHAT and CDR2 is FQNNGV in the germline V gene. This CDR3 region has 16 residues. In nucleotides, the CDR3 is TGTGCCAGCAAAGGGGTTACTAGCGGGAGTTTGTACGAGCAGTACTTC. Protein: CASKGVTSGSLYEQYF.

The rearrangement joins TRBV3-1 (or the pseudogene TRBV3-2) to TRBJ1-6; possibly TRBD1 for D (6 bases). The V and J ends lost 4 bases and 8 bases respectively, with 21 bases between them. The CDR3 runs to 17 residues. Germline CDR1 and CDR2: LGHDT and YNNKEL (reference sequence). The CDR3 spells CASSLSPNRDTHSPLHF. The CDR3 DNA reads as TGTGCCAGCAGCCTAAGCCCCAATAGGGACACCCATTCACCCCTCCACTTT.

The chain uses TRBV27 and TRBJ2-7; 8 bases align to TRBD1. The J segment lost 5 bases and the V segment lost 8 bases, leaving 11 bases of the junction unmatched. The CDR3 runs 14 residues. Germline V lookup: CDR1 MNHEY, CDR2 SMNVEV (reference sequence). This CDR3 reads CASRNRQGRNEQYF. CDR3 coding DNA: TGTGCCAGCCGAAACCGACAGGGGAGGAACGAGCAGTACTTC.

CDR3 sequence: CSALMARGYTF. Here the CDR3 DNA reads TGCAGCGCTTTGATGGCGCGGGGCTACACCTTC. The chain combines TRBV29-1 with TRBJ1-2; no clear D gene. The CDR3 is made up of 11 amino acids. V gave up 7 bases and J gave up 8 bases, with 14 bases separating them. Germline values: CDR1 SQVTM, CDR2 ANQGSEA.

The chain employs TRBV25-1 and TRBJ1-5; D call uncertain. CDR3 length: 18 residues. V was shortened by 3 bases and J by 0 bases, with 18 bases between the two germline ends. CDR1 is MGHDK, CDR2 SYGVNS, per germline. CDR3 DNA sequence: TGTGCCAGCAGTGAGCGGTACATGTTCACCGATAGCAATCAGCCCCAGCATTTT. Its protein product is CASSERYMFTDSNQPQHF.

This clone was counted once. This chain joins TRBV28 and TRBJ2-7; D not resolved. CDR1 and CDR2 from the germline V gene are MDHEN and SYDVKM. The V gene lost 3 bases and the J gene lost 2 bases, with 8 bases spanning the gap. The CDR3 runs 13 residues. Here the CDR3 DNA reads TGTGCCAGCAGTTTGCCTCTAACCTACGAGCAGTACTTC. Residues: CASSLPLTYEQYF.

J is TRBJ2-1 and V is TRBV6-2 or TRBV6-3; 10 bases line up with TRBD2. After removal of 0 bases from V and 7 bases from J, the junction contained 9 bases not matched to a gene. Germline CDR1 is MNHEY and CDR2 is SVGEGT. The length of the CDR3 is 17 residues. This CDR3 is CASSYSIVLAGENEQFF. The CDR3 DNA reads TGTGCCAGCAGTTACTCGATAGTGCTAGCGGGGGAGAATGAGCAGTTCTTC.

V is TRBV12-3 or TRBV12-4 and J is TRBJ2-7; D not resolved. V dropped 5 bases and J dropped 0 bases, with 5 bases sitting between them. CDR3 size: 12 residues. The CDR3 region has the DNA TGTGCCAGCAGTGGCCTCTCCTACGAGCAGTACTTC. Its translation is CASSGLSYEQYF.

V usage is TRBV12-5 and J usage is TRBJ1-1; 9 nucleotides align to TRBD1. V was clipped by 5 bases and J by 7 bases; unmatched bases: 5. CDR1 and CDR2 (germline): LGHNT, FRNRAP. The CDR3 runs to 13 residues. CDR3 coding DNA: TGTGCTAGTGGTCCCGGGACAGGGTTTGAAGCTTTCTTT. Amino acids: CASGPGTGFEAFF.

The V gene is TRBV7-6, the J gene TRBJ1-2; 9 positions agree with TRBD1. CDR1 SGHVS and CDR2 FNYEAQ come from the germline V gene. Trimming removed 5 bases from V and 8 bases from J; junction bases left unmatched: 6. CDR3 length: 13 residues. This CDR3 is CASSPGDRDGYTF. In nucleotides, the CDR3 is TGTGCCAGCAGCCCGGGGGACAGGGACGGCTACACCTTC.

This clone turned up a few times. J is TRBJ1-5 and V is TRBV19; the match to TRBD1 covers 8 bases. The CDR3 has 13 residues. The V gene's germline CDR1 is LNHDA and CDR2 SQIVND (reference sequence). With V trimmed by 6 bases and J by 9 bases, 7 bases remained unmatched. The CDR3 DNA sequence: TGTGCCAGTAGGGCAGACAGGGGCGCGCCCCAGCATTTT. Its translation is CASRADRGAPQHF.

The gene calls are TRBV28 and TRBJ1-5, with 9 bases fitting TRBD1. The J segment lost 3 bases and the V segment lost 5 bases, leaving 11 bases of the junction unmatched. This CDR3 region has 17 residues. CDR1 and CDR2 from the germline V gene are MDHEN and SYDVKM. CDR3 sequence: CASSRSSDRGNNQPQHF. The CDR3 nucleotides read TGTGCCAGCAGTCGAAGCTCGGACAGGGGAAACAATCAGCCCCAGCATTTT.

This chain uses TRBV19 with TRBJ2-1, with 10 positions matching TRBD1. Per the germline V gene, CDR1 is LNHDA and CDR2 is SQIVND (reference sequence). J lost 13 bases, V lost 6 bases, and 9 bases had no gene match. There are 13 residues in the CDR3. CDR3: CASSTGTGVFQFF. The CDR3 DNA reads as TGTGCCAGTAGCACTGGGACAGGGGTATTTCAGTTCTTC. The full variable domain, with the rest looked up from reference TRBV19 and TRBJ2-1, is DGGITQSPKYLFRKEGQNVTLSCEQNLNHDAMYWYRQDPGQGLRLIYYSQIVNDFQKGDIAEGYSVSREKKESFPLTVTSAQKNPTAFYLCASSTGTGVFQFFGPGTRLTVL.

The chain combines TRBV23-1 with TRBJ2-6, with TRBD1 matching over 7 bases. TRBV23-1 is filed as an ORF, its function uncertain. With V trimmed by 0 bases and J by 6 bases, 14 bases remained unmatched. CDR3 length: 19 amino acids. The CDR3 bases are TGCGCCAGCAGTCAATCGCCCCCCCGGGACAGTATCGAGGCCAACGTCCTGACTTTC. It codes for CASSQSPPRDSIEANVLTF.

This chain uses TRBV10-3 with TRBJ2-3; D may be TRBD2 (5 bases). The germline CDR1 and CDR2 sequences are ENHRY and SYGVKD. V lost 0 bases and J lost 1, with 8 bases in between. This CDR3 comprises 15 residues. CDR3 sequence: CAISESPAGTDTQYF. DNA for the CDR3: TGTGCCATCAGTGAGTCCCCAGCGGGCACAGATACGCAGTATTTT.

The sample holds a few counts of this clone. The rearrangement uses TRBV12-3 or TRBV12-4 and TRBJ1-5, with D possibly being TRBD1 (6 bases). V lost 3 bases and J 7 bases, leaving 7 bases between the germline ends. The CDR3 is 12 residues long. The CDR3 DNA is TGTGCCAGCAGTTTTGGGGGCCAGCCCCAGCATTTT. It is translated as CASSFGGQPQHF.

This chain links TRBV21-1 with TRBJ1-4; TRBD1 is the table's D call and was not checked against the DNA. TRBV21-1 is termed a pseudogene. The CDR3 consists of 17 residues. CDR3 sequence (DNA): TGTGCCAGCAGCAAAAAACCAAGGGGCCCCGGCCCTGAAAAACTGTTTTTT. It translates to CASSKKPRGPGPEKLFF.

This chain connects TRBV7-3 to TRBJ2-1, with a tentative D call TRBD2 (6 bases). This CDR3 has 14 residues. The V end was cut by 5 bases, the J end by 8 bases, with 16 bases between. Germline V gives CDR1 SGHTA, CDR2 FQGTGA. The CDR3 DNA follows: TGTGCCAGCAGCCTCTTGGGGGGTAACGATGAGCAGTTCTTC. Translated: CASSLLGGNDEQFF.

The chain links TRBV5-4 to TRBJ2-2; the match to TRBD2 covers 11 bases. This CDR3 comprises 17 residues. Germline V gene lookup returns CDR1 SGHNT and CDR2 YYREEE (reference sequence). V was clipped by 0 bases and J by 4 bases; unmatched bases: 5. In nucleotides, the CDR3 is TGTGCCAGCAGCTTGGCCTCCGGACTAGCGGGCACCGGGGAGCTGTTTTTT. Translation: CASSLASGLAGTGELFF. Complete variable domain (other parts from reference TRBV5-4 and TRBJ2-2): ETGVTQSPTHLIKTRGQQVTLRCSSQSGHNTVSWYQQALGQGPQFIFQYYREEENGRGNFPPRFSGLQFPNYSSELNVNALELDDSALYLCASSLASGLAGTGELFFGEGSRLTVL.

CDR3 amino acids: CASSIDPPGSTRDNQPQHF. The DNA of the CDR3 is TGTGCCAGTAGTATAGACCCTCCGGGGAGTACCCGAGACAATCAGCCCCAGCATTTT. The chain employs TRBV19 and TRBJ1-5, with no clear D. Germline loops: CDR1 LNHDA, CDR2 SQIVND (reference sequence). The CDR3 extends over 19 amino acids. The ends were cut back, 0 bases at V and 3 bases at J, with 21 bases in the middle.